The 30 T cell receptor beta chains given below trace back to one sample, sequenced in a study of graft-versus-host responses after intestinal transplantation (TCRdb year 2021). The time point label for this specimen denotes: cells obtained before transplantation from donor or recipient. Library prep was done by the immunoSEQ multiplex PCR assay. In TCRdb, the immuneACCESS table is reduced to in-frame sequences with V and J assigned. These tables do not hold every clone; where another copy was compared, an unresolved V gene accounts for under half, and the others remain unexplained. This sample gives roughly 75,000 clones in total; around 92% of them show up just once. Clones ranked in the top ten supply 0.09% to 0.1% of the sample. These receptors have no known antigen. The specimen comprised unstimulated CD4+ T cells sorted from spleen or lymph node cells, sampled before intestinal transplant. These receptors were taken from a human donor who received an intestinal transplant.

The V call is TRBV5-6, the J call TRBJ1-2, with TRBD1 matching 7 bases. Germline V gives CDR1 SGHDT, CDR2 YYEEEE. V dropped 0 bases and J dropped 3; count of bases not matched to a gene: 11. The CDR3 spans 17 residues. This chain's CDR3 is CASSLGATGVSDYGYTF. CDR3 sequence (DNA): TGTGCCAGCAGCTTGGGGGCAACAGGGGTGAGTGACTATGGCTACACCTTC.

The CDR3 spells CASSSGLPTDTQYF. Here the CDR3 DNA reads TGTGCCAGCAGCTCGGGACTTCCCACAGATACGCAGTATTTT. The V call is TRBV7-9, the J call TRBJ2-3; weak D call: TRBD2 (6 bases). The CDR3 sequence is 14 residues long. Deletions cut 4 bases from V and 2 bases from J, with 10 bases between. The germline gives CDR1 SEHNR, CDR2 FQNEAQ (reference sequence).

This chain connects TRBV5-1 to TRBJ2-2; 7 nucleotides align to TRBD1. The J segment lost 0 bases and the V segment lost 4 bases, leaving 3 bases of the junction unmatched. CDR3 length: 15 amino acids. Looked up from germline, CDR1 is SGHRS and CDR2 is YFSETQ. The CDR3 loop is CASSLTGSNTGELFF. Written as DNA, the CDR3 is TGCGCCAGCAGCCTGACAGGGTCGAACACCGGGGAGCTGTTTTTT.

The V call is TRBV5-6, the J call TRBJ1-2; D possibly corresponds to TRBD1 (6 bases). Trimming stripped 4 bases from V and 2 bases from J, with 15 bases between. Germline-derived CDR1 and CDR2 are SGHDT and YYEEEE. This CDR3 spans 15 amino acids. For the CDR3, the DNA is TGTGCCAGCAGCCGCACGACAGGAACCAACTATGGCTACACCTTC. This translates into CASSRTTGTNYGYTF.

V gene TRBV4-3 combines with J gene TRBJ2-5; 8 positions match TRBD2. The V gene's germline CDR1 is LGHNA and CDR2 YSLEER. Germline trimming cut 2 bases from V and 2 bases from J; bases unmatched to any gene: 7. The CDR3 consists of 16 residues. The CDR3 sequence is CASSQLLGGVQETQYF. The CDR3 DNA reads TGCGCCAGCAGCCAACTACTCGGGGGGGTTCAAGAGACCCAGTACTTC.

The chain employs TRBV9 and TRBJ2-2, with D unresolved. CDR3 size: 12 residues. V lost 0 bases, J lost 7 bases, and 4 bases lay in between. Germline V gives CDR1 SGDLS, CDR2 YYNGEE. CDR3 nucleotide sequence: TGTGCCAGCAGCGTAGTTTACGGGGAGCTGTTTTTT. It translates to CASSVVYGELFF.

The chain combines TRBV7-6 with TRBJ2-7, with D possibly being TRBD2 (6 bases). From germline, CDR1 is SGHVS and CDR2 FNYEAQ. The CDR3 covers 13 residues. V gave up 0 bases and J gave up 3 bases, with 6 bases separating them. CDR3 sequence (DNA): TGTGCCAGCAGCTTAGCGGGGGGCTACGAGCAGTACTTC. It yields the protein CASSLAGGYEQYF.

The rearrangement links TRBV9 to TRBJ2-3; 8 bases are shared with TRBD2. The CDR3 covers 16 residues. J gave up 0 bases and V 0 bases, and 3 bases lay outside the gene matches. In germline, CDR1 is SGDLS, CDR2 YYNGEE. The CDR3 sequence is CASSVEAGVSTDTQYF. The DNA for the CDR3 is TGTGCCAGCAGCGTAGAAGCGGGGGTGAGCACAGATACGCAGTATTTT.

The chain carries TRBV27 and TRBJ1-2; 7 bases line up with TRBD1. This CDR3 region has 14 residues. The junction had 0 bases not matched to a gene; V was cut back by 0 bases and J by 2 bases. In germline, CDR1 is MNHEY, CDR2 SMNVEV (reference sequence). CDR3 region: CASSLSDRNYGYTF. CDR3 nucleotides: TGTGCCAGCAGTTTATCGGACAGGAACTATGGCTACACCTTC.

The chain combines TRBV5-1 with TRBJ2-7; D may be TRBD2 (7 bases). The CDR3 is 14 residues long. Trimming removed 7 bases from V and 0 bases from J, with 14 bases in between. CDR1 is SGHRS and CDR2 is YFSETQ in the germline V gene. The CDR3 nucleotides are TGCGCCAGCTCAGTTCGGGGGGCCTCCTACGAGCAGTACTTC. Translating it yields CASSVRGASYEQYF.

The rearrangement links TRBV11-2 to TRBJ1-1; D perhaps matches TRBD1 (6 bases). The germline V and J ends were trimmed by 4 bases and 6 bases, with 12 bases remaining between them. CDR1 and CDR2 from the germline V gene are SGHAT and FQNNGV. This CDR3 region has 13 residues. CDR3 in DNA: TGTGCCAGCAGCTCCGCAGGGGTGGCTGAAGCTTTCTTT. It codes for CASSSAGVAEAFF.

DNA of the CDR3: TGTGCCTGGAGTGTTGGGGGGGGCCTGGATACGCAGTATTTT. This sequence encodes CAWSVGGGLDTQYF. The chain uses TRBV30 and TRBJ2-3; TRBD2 might be the D (7 bases). Germline CDR1 GTSNPN, CDR2 SVGIG (reference sequence). CDR3 length: 14 amino acids. Trimming removed 0 bases at V and 6 bases at J, with 13 bases between. Using reference TRBV30 and TRBJ2-3 for the parts outside the CDR3, the full variable domain is SQTIHQWPATLVQPVGSPLSLECTVEGTSNPNLYWYRQAAGRGLQLLFYSVGIGQISSEVPQNLSASRPQDRQFILSSKKLLLSDSGFYLCAWSVGGGLDTQYFGPGTRLTVL.

The rearrangement links TRBV4-3 to TRBJ2-2, with 7 bases aligning to TRBD2. Germline CDR1 and CDR2: LGHNA and YSLEER. The CDR3 totals 15 residues. J was trimmed by 6 bases and V by 3 bases; bases with no gene match: 7. CDR3 sequence (DNA): TGCGCCAGCAGCCAGATTCCAAGCGGGGCCGGGGAGCTGTTTTTT. Its translation is CASSQIPSGAGELFF.

The chain links TRBV19 to TRBJ2-7; the D gene is possibly TRBD1 (6 bases). Germline V gene sequence: CDR1 LNHDA, CDR2 SQIVND (reference sequence). V was trimmed by 5 bases and J by 3 bases, leaving 14 bases between them. This CDR3 has 14 residues. CDR3 DNA: TGTGCCAGTAGTCCTTCAACAGGGATCTACGAGCAGTACTTC. This translates into CASSPSTGIYEQYF.

The gene calls are TRBV7-2 and TRBJ2-7; 13 bases agree with TRBD2. Germline V gives CDR1 SGHTA, CDR2 FQGNSA. CDR3 length equals 19 residues. V shed 0 bases and J 2 bases; nucleotides not matched to a gene: 10. The CDR3 region has the DNA TGTGCCAGCAGCTTAGCTCGGGCGGGACTAGCGGGGACCCCCTACGAGCAGTACTTC. Amino acid sequence: CASSLARAGLAGTPYEQYF. Full variable domain (outside the CDR3, taken from reference TRBV7-2 and TRBJ2-7): GAGVSQSPSNKVTEKGKDVELRCDPISGHTALYWYRQSLGQGLEFLIYFQGNSAPDKSGLPSDRFSAERTGGSVSTLTIQRTQQEDSAVYLCASSLARAGLAGTPYEQYFGPGTRLTVT.

The genes are TRBV7-2 and TRBJ1-3, with D uncertain. The CDR3 contains 15 residues. The V gene lost 2 bases and the J gene lost 1 base, with 9 bases spanning the gap. Germline assignment: CDR1 SGHTA and CDR2 FQGNSA. This chain's CDR3 is CASSLSAGSGNTIYF. In DNA, the CDR3 is TGTGCCAGCAGCTTATCGGCGGGTTCTGGAAACACCATATATTTT.

The V call is TRBV6-1, the J call TRBJ2-4; 9 bases are a match to TRBD2. The CDR3 covers 15 residues. The germline V gene has CDR1 MNHNS and CDR2 SASEGT. DNA for the CDR3: TGTGCGTACAGCGTAGGCGGGGGGGCCGGAAACATTCAGTACTTC. Translating gives CAYSVGGGAGNIQYF.

The chain recombines TRBV11-3 with TRBJ1-3; D unclear. V was clipped by 1 base and J by 0 bases, with 7 bases between them. The CDR3 runs to 15 residues. Germline CDR1 and CDR2: SGHNT and YENEEA. The CDR3, as DNA: TGTGCCAGCAGCTTAGGGGCAGACTCTGGAAACACCATATATTTT. Protein product: CASSLGADSGNTIYF.

The rearrangement links TRBV7-6 to TRBJ1-1; tentatively, D is TRBD1 (5 bases). The length of the CDR3 is 15 residues. The V gene lost 1 base and the J gene lost 4 bases, with 13 bases spanning the gap. Germline V gene data show CDR1 as SGHVS and CDR2 as FNYEAQ. The CDR3 spells CASSLVSGVATEAFF. The CDR3 coding sequence is TGTGCCAGCAGCTTAGTTTCGGGGGTGGCCACTGAAGCTTTCTTT.

The V and J genes are TRBV7-7 and TRBJ2-5; tentative D call: TRBD2 (6 bases). V lost 5 bases and J 4 bases, leaving 17 bases between the germline ends. CDR3 length: 15 amino acids. In germline, CDR1 is SSHAT, CDR2 FNYEAQ (reference sequence). CDR3 region: CASSPSGAIGETQYF. In DNA form, the CDR3 reads TGTGCCAGCAGCCCATCGGGAGCCATTGGAGAGACCCAGTACTTC.

This chain links TRBV15 with TRBJ2-7; TRBD1 is a possible D gene (5 bases). Trimming pared 0 bases from V and 4 bases from J, leaving 16 bases between. The CDR3 has 16 amino acids. Germline CDR1 reads LNHNV; CDR2 reads YYDKDF (reference sequence). The CDR3 loop is CATSRDPGQGGYEQYF. The CDR3 nucleotides are TGTGCCACCAGCAGAGATCCCGGGCAGGGTGGGTACGAGCAGTACTTC.

The chain recombines TRBV6-4 with TRBJ1-1; D unclear. The CDR3 sequence is 14 residues long. V lost 3 bases, J lost 1 base, and 9 bases lay in between. Germline assignment: CDR1 MRHNA and CDR2 SNTAGT. CDR3 loop: CASSETGENTEAFF. CDR3 nucleotide sequence: TGTGCCAGCAGTGAAACCGGAGAGAACACTGAAGCTTTCTTT.

The V and J genes are TRBV11-2 and TRBJ2-1; 7 bases are a match to TRBD1. Germline V CDR1 and CDR2: SGHAT, FQNNGV. The trim removed 5 bases at V and 4 bases at J, leaving 5 bases unmatched. This CDR3 has 14 residues. Here the CDR3 reads CASSHRQGYNEQFF. The CDR3 nucleotides are TGTGCCAGCAGCCACCGACAGGGATACAATGAGCAGTTCTTC.

The V gene is TRBV7-8, the J gene TRBJ2-1; possible D gene TRBD1, 5 bases. V gave up 1 base and J gave up 13 bases, with 14 bases separating them. CDR1 SGHVS and CDR2 FQNEAQ come from the germline V gene. The CDR3 extends over 13 amino acids. In DNA form, the CDR3 reads TGTGCCAGCAGCTTAGAAGTCGAGACAGCTCAGTTCTTC. Its protein is CASSLEVETAQFF.

The J gene is TRBJ1-2, the V gene TRBV5-6, with TRBD1 matching 10 bases. V dropped 4 bases and J dropped 7; count of bases not matched to a gene: 7. The CDR3 totals 14 residues. Germline V CDR1 and CDR2: SGHDT, YYEEEE. The CDR3 here is CASSILDRGLGYTF. The CDR3 DNA is TGTGCCAGCAGCATCTTAGACAGGGGGCTTGGCTACACCTTC.

CDR3 protein: CASSLGGVQETQYF. Written as DNA, the CDR3 is TGTGCCAGCAGCTTAGGCGGGGTCCAAGAGACCCAGTACTTC. The rearrangement uses TRBV13 and TRBJ2-5; D perhaps matches TRBD2 (5 bases). Germline V CDR1 and CDR2: PRHDT, FYEKMQ (reference sequence). The CDR3 consists of 14 residues. The V end lost 0 bases, the J end lost 1 base, and 6 bases lay between the germline ends.

The V call is TRBV6-6, the J call TRBJ2-7; weak D call: TRBD1 (5 bases). Germline V gene lookup returns CDR1 MNHNY and CDR2 SVGAGI (reference sequence). This CDR3 has 13 residues. Trimming took 1 base from V and 4 from J, leaving 8 bases between them. The CDR3 protein is CASSYYTGYEQYF. The CDR3 coding sequence is TGTGCCAGCAGTTACTATACAGGATACGAGCAGTACTTC.

J is TRBJ1-1 and V is TRBV7-9; TRBD1 is a possible D gene (5 bases). Per germline, CDR1 SEHNR and CDR2 FQNEAQ (reference sequence). Deletions cut 1 base from V and 2 bases from J, with 14 bases between. This CDR3 is built from 16 residues. The CDR3 here is CASSLDMGGGNTEAFF. Written as DNA, the CDR3 is TGTGCCAGCAGCTTAGACATGGGGGGAGGAAACACTGAAGCTTTCTTT.

The V gene is TRBV27, the J gene TRBJ2-3, with D possibly TRBD1 on 6 matching bases. CDR1 MNHEY and CDR2 SMNVEV come from the germline V gene (reference sequence). This CDR3 has 15 residues. V dropped 1 base and J dropped 1 base, with 9 bases sitting between them. In DNA, the CDR3 is TGTGCCAGCAGTTTATTCGCAGGGGGCACAGATACGCAGTATTTT. Translated: CASSLFAGGTDTQYF.

The V call is TRBV2, the J call TRBJ1-3; D is perhaps TRBD1 (5 bases). The CDR3 runs 13 residues. The germline gives CDR1 SNHLY, CDR2 FYNNEI. Between the trimmed V and J ends, which lost 8 bases and 3 bases, there was a span of 11 bases. For the CDR3, the DNA is TGTGCCAGCCAAGTCCAGGGTGGAAACACCATATATTTT. Its translation: CASQVQGGNTIYF.